The present T cell receptor (beta chain) was sequenced within a study of human T cells and chemical hapten exposure. Overall study: Patients' scalps got diphenylcyclopropenone weekly throughout the roughly 23-week study. Study results and caveats: Among TCRs, those above 1 in 1000 frequency were unaffected by DPC sensitization. Controls formed significantly fewer large CDR3 similarity clusters than expanded TCRs did. Counts of expanded TCRs (at PT1) showed a positive correlation with patch test score.

Documented time point: pre-sensitization, week 0. The treatment here: therapeutic diphenylcyclopropenone sensitization with weekly scalp DPC. TCRdb re-called the RACE reads with MiXCR, one entry per CDR3 protein. The top ten clones hold around 1.5% of a sample with roughly 100,000 distinct CDR3 sequences, less than 15% of them seen once. With regard to this clonotype: The antigen is undetermined.

This sample comprised whole blood, obtained in connection with sensitization to the hapten diphenylcyclopropenone (DPC). The TCR comes from a woman aged 45-65 years with alopecia areata. Some clones in this sample may be carry-over from other donors' samples.

The CDR3 coding sequence is TGTGCCAGCGGGGCGGGAGGCCCCACAGATACGCAGTATTTT. This encodes CASGAGGPTDTQYF. The rearrangement uses TRBV6-2 or TRBV6-3 and TRBJ2-3; 8 bases align to TRBD2. J lost 2 bases, V lost 8 bases, and 6 bases had no gene match. The CDR3 sequence is 14 residues long. CDR1 and CDR2 from the germline V gene are MNHEY and SVGEGT.